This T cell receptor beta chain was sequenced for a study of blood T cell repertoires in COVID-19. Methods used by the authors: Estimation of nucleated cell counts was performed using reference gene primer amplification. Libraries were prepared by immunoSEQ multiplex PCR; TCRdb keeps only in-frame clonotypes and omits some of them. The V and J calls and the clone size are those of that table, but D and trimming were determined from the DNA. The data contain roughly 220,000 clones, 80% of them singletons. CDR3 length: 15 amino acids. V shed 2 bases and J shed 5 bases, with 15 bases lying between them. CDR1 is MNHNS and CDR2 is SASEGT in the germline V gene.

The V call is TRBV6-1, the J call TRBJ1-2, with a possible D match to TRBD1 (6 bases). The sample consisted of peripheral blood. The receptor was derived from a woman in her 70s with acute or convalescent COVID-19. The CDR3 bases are TGTGCCAGCAGTGAATCGGCAGGGGCCCTTTATGGCTACACCTTC. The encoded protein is CASSESAGALYGYTF.